This T cell receptor (beta chain) was recorded in a study of shared clonotypes between healthy human individuals. This clone was counted ten times or more. Its antigen is unidentified. The germline V gene has CDR1 SGHRS and CDR2 YFSETQ. Trimming removed 4 bases from V and 9 bases from J, with 20 bases in between. This CDR3 comprises 14 residues. The table came from immunoSEQ multiplex PCR; TCRdb's copy has only in-frame clones and leaves some out. The sample consists of roughly 1,000,000 clones, approximately 78% of them appearing once. Study-wide results and caveats: With a handful of donors compared, 4% to 5% of naive CD4 clonotypes were shared.

The origin of this receptor is a man between 18 and 35 years old in good health. Some clones in this sample may be carry-over from other donors' samples. V usage is TRBV5-1 and J usage is TRBJ2-7; D might be TRBD1 (6 bases). The sample comprised memory CD4+ T cells from PBMCs. Subset denoted: CD45RA-negative fraction. DNA for the CDR3: TGCGCCAGCAGCCTCGGGACACGGGTGATAGGGCAGTACTTC. This translates into CASSLGTRVIGQYF.